These 22 T cell receptor beta chains were sequenced from one sample in a study of T cell responses to AZD1222 COVID-19 vaccine listed by TCRdb under 2021. The library was built by means of the immunoSEQ multiplex PCR assay. This immuneACCESS table, as held by TCRdb, lists in-frame sequences with V and J called but not all clones. Of the missing ones, under half trace to an unresolved V gene in checked studies; the others have no known cause. The sample contains around 110,000 clones, roughly 87% of them found a single time. Roughly 8% of the sample is taken by the ten largest. Explained via the paper, the time point label denotes: baseline before first vaccination. The source was peripheral blood, collected on day 0 of AZD1222 vaccination. The receptors come from an adult in good health.

This sequence joins TRBV6-5 and TRBJ1-4; 7 bases align to TRBD1. Trimming cost V 6 bases and J 6 bases; bases outside gene matches: 4. The CDR3 covers 13 residues. The V gene's germline CDR1 is MNHEY and CDR2 SVGAGI. The CDR3 region is CASRSGTDEKLFF. The CDR3 region has the DNA TGTGCCAGCAGGTCCGGGACAGATGAAAAACTGTTTTTT.

The rearrangement links TRBV4-1 to TRBJ1-5; D not certain. V lost 0 bases to trimming and J lost 2 bases, with 8 bases between them. The CDR3 totals 15 residues. Germline CDR1 and CDR2: MGHRA and YSYEKL. The CDR3: CASSQDIRGNQPQHF. The CDR3 coding sequence is TGCGCCAGCAGCCAAGATATCCGTGGCAATCAGCCCCAGCATTTT.

The chain is built from TRBV7-8 and TRBJ2-2; D gene ambiguous. Trimming took 3 bases from V and 3 from J, leaving 17 bases between them. This CDR3 spans 17 amino acids. CDR1 SGHVS and CDR2 FQNEAQ come from the germline V gene. The CDR3 region is CASSFGYRDLDTGELFF. CDR3 nucleotides: TGTGCCAGCAGCTTTGGCTATCGAGATTTAGACACCGGGGAGCTGTTTTTT. Together with reference TRBV7-8 and TRBJ2-2, the CDR3 gives the full variable domain: GAGVSQSPRYKVAKRGQDVALRCDPISGHVSLFWYQQALGQGPEFLTYFQNEAQLDKSGLPSDRFFAERPEGSVSTLKIQRTQQEDSAVYLCASSFGYRDLDTGELFFGEGSRLTVL.

This chain links TRBV7-7 with TRBJ2-2; D gene uncertain. Germline V lookup: CDR1 SSHAT, CDR2 FNYEAQ (reference sequence). The V end lost 3 bases, the J end lost 3 bases, and 8 bases lay between the germline ends. This CDR3 has 14 amino acids. CDR3 region: CASSFALDTGELFF. The CDR3 DNA reads as TGTGCCAGCAGCTTTGCCTTAGACACCGGGGAGCTGTTTTTT.

The rearrangement joins TRBV20-1 to TRBJ1-2, with unresolved D. The V and J ends lost 5 bases and 4 bases respectively, with 5 bases between them. The CDR3 is 10 residues long. Per the germline V gene, CDR1 is DFQATT and CDR2 is SNEGSKA (reference sequence). This CDR3 reads CSALFYGYTF. DNA of the CDR3: TGCAGTGCTCTTTTCTATGGCTACACCTTC.

The J gene is TRBJ2-7, the V gene TRBV6-5; TRBD2 agrees at 10 bases. The trim removed 5 bases at V and 7 bases at J, leaving 8 bases unmatched. This CDR3 spans 14 amino acids. CDR1 and CDR2 from the germline V gene are MNHEY and SVGAGI. The CDR3 coding sequence is TGTGCCAGCAGTCGCAGCGGGGGGGCGGGGGAGCAGTACTTC. This sequence encodes CASSRSGGAGEQYF.

This chain links TRBV5-1 with TRBJ2-2; no clear D gene. The CDR3 extends over 17 amino acids. V lost 5 bases, J lost 2 bases, and 19 bases lay in between. From germline, CDR1 is SGHRS and CDR2 YFSETQ. This chain's CDR3 is CASRDGMGSLNTGELFF. The CDR3 nucleotides are TGCGCCAGCAGAGATGGGATGGGCAGCTTAAACACCGGGGAGCTGTTTTTT.

The chain couples TRBV28 to TRBJ1-2, with D tentatively TRBD1 (5 bases). This CDR3 is 17 amino acids long. Deletions cut 10 bases from V and 4 bases from J, with 28 bases between. Germline CDR1 reads MDHEN; CDR2 reads SYDVKM. Written as DNA, the CDR3 is TGTGCCATTCCTTATGGGGGGGGTCGGGGAAAAGGCTATGGCTACACCTTC. It codes for CAIPYGGGRGKGYGYTF.

The chain has TRBV7-9 and TRBJ1-1; 9 bases match TRBD1. The V gene end was trimmed by 4 bases and the J gene end by 10 bases; junction bases not matched to a gene: 7. This CDR3 comprises 13 residues. Looked up from germline, CDR1 is SEHNR and CDR2 is FQNEAQ (reference sequence). CDR3 bases: TGTGCCAGCAGCTCGGACAGGGGCTATGGAGCTTTCTTT. Protein: CASSSDRGYGAFF. The entire variable domain, with the rest obtained from reference TRBV7-9 and TRBJ1-1, is as follows: DTGVSQNPRHKITKRGQNVTFRCDPISEHNRLYWYRQTLGQGPEFLTYFQNEAQLEKSRLLSDRFSAERPKGSFSTLEIQRTEQGDSAMYLCASSSDRGYGAFFGQGTRLTVV.

The chain combines TRBV4-1 with TRBJ1-2; the match to TRBD1 covers 7 bases. The junction had 3 bases not matched to a gene; V was cut back by 4 bases and J by 7 bases. The CDR3 is 12 residues long. CDR1 and CDR2 from the germline V gene are MGHRA and YSYEKL. The CDR3 sequence: CASSLGTVGYTF. The CDR3 DNA is TGCGCCAGCAGCCTCGGGACAGTTGGCTACACCTTC.

This chain joins TRBV7-2 and TRBJ1-3; D is uncertain. Germline loops: CDR1 SGHTA, CDR2 FQGNSA. V shed 3 bases and J shed 1 base, with 4 bases lying between them. This CDR3 has 13 residues. The CDR3 DNA reads TGTGCCAGCAGCTTGTTTTCTGGAAACACCATATATTTT. As protein: CASSLFSGNTIYF.

This clone has just a few counts. The V gene is TRBV5-1, the J gene TRBJ2-7, with TRBD1 matching 7 bases. Germline V gives CDR1 SGHRS, CDR2 YFSETQ. With V trimmed by 3 bases and J by 1 base, 1 base remained unmatched. This CDR3 contains 13 residues. DNA of the CDR3: TGCGCCAGCAGCTGGGGACAGTCCTACGAGCAGTACTTC. It specifies CASSWGQSYEQYF. Full variable domain (missing parts from reference TRBV5-1 and TRBJ2-7): KAGVTQTPRYLIKTRGQQVTLSCSPISGHRSVSWYQQTPGQGLQFLFEYFSETQRNKGNFPGRFSGRQFSNSRSEMNVSTLELGDSALYLCASSWGQSYEQYFGPGTRLTVT.

The rearrangement joins TRBV11-1 to TRBJ2-1; TRBD2 might be the D (5 bases). There are 16 residues in the CDR3. Trimming cost V 3 bases and J 2 bases, with 14 bases left between them. CDR1 SGHAT and CDR2 FQDESV come from the germline V gene (reference sequence). In nucleotides, the CDR3 is TGTGCCAGCAGCTTGGCTAATATCGGGACCTACAATGAGCAGTTCTTC. Amino acid sequence: CASSLANIGTYNEQFF.

This clone was observed once. The CDR3 DNA follows: TGTGCCAGCAGCCAAGGGAAGTACGGCTACACCTTC. Translating gives CASSQGKYGYTF. The chain carries TRBV4-2 and TRBJ1-2; D is unclear. Germline CDR1 and CDR2: LGHNA and YNFKEQ. V lost 1 base to trimming and J lost 8 bases, with 8 bases between them. The CDR3 extends over 12 amino acids.

The V call is TRBV3-1 (or the pseudogene TRBV3-2), the J call TRBJ2-5, with 14 bases identical to TRBD2. V trimming: 2 bases; J trimming: 6 bases; junction bases outside the gene matches: 8. Germline assignment: CDR1 LGHDT and CDR2 YNNKEL (reference sequence). This CDR3 spans 17 amino acids. The CDR3, as DNA: TGTGCCAGCAGCCAAAACCCTGGGACTAGCGGGAGTAAGACCCAGTACTTC. Its translation: CASSQNPGTSGSKTQYF.

The rearrangement joins TRBV6-4 to TRBJ2-3, with D possibly called TRBD1 or TRBD2 (5 bases each). V was clipped by 2 bases and J by 2 bases, with 11 bases between them. Germline-derived CDR1 and CDR2 are MRHNA and SNTAGT. The CDR3 is 15 residues long. This CDR3 reads CASSDGTGNTDTQYF. In nucleotides, the CDR3 is TGTGCCAGCAGTGACGGGACGGGAAACACAGATACGCAGTATTTT.

This clone appeared once. Germline is not matched at one junction end, which may reflect a read error. The chain links TRBV29-1 to TRBJ2-1; D is undetermined. The CDR3 contains 11 residues. Per the germline V gene, CDR1 is SQVTM and CDR2 is ANQGSEA. The CDR3 DNA sequence: TGCAGCGTTGAAGGTGACAAGGAGCAGTTCTTC. Translating it yields CSVEGDKEQFF.

The CDR3: CASPPGSGWVAGVSYEQYF. DNA for the CDR3: TGTGCCAGCCCTCCCGGGAGCGGGTGGGTAGCGGGGGTCTCTTACGAGCAGTACTTC. The rearrangement joins TRBV28 to TRBJ2-7, with 9 bases aligning to TRBD2. Trimming at V came to 8 bases and at J to 4 bases, leaving 24 bases not matched to a gene. The CDR3 runs to 19 residues. Germline values: CDR1 MDHEN, CDR2 SYDVKM.

This clone was recorded a few times. The gene calls are TRBV2 and TRBJ2-1; D unresolved. The ends were cut back, 0 bases at V and 0 bases at J, with 3 bases in the middle. The CDR3 sequence is 14 residues long. Germline V lookup: CDR1 SNHLY, CDR2 FYNNEI. CDR3 region: CASSEASSYNEQFF. CDR3 in DNA: TGTGCCAGCAGTGAAGCCTCCTCCTACAATGAGCAGTTCTTC.

The rearrangement links TRBV12-3 or TRBV12-4 to TRBJ1-5, with D uncertain. V lost 3 bases and J 5 bases, leaving 8 bases between the germline ends. This CDR3 is 13 amino acids long. The CDR3 DNA reads as TGTGCCAGCAGTTTCAACTTCGATCAGCCCCAGCATTTT. Amino acids: CASSFNFDQPQHF.

V and J are TRBV2 and TRBJ1-3; no reliable D call. With 3 bases removed from V and 3 bases from J, the gap between germline ends came to 9 bases. Germline values: CDR1 SNHLY, CDR2 FYNNEI. The CDR3 totals 14 residues. CDR3 in amino acids: CASSEGPGGNTIYF. DNA for the CDR3: TGTGCCAGCAGTGAGGGCCCGGGTGGAAACACCATATATTTT.

V gene TRBV4-1 combines with J gene TRBJ2-7; 7 nucleotides match TRBD2. J was trimmed by 2 bases and V by 4 bases; bases with no gene match: 8. The CDR3 length is 15 residues. Germline V gene lookup returns CDR1 MGHRA and CDR2 YSYEKL. The CDR3 region has the DNA TGCGCCAGCAGCCCCAGGGACTATGGGGCCTACGAGCAGTACTTC. Its translation: CASSPRDYGAYEQYF.